The rows below give T cell receptor beta chains drawn from one sample of a study of OX40 agonist ivuxolimab in advanced cancers. Assay used: immunoSEQ multiplex PCR; TCRdb lists only in-frame clones, some missing. This sample has more than 45,000 clones, with over 80% found just once. The input for sequencing was CD4+ or CD8+ T cells sorted from blood, taken in a trial of the OX40 agonist ivuxolimab. The receptors derive from an adult with an advanced solid tumor such as melanoma, head and neck, liver or kidney cancer. Each CDR3 is given with its conserved first and last residue. D genes are given only for firm matches. Expanded clones are given a class, and other clones once, few, many or no size at all.

TRBD1	TRBV7-9	TRBJ2-7	-	CASSQQGQGHEQYF	TGTGCCAGCTCGCAGCAAGGACAGGGGCACGAGCAGTACTTC
TRBD2	TRBV6-5	TRBJ2-3	-	CASRGLAEPTDTQYF	TGTGCCAGCAGAGGACTAGCGGAGCCCACAGATACGCAGTATTTT
-	TRBV7-3	TRBJ2-5	-	CASSLRSGPQETQYF	TGTGCCAGCAGCTTACGGTCAGGGCCGCAAGAGACCCAGTACTTC
-	TRBV13	TRBJ2-2	once	CASSLGDTGELFF	TGTGCCAGCAGCTTAGGAGATACCGGGGAGCTGTTTTTT
-	TRBV28	TRBJ2-1	-	CASSLLSPGSYNEQFF	TGTGCCAGCAGTTTATTATCCCCGGGTTCTTACAATGAGCAGTTCTTC
-	TRBV2	TRBJ2-7	-	CASSEWGGPLGEQYF	TGTGCCAGCAGTGAATGGGGGGGCCCGCTCGGTGAGCAGTACTTC
TRBD2	TRBV11-2	TRBJ2-7	-	CASSHLSGYPDYEQYF	TGTGCCAGCAGCCACCTTAGCGGGTACCCAGACTACGAGCAGTACTTC
-	TRBV5-6	TRBJ1-1	-	CASSRWVERRTEAFF	TGTGCCAGCAGCCGGTGGGTTGAAAGGCGGACTGAAGCTTTCTTT
-	TRBV28	TRBJ2-4	once	CASGLGTRAKNIQYF	TGTGCCAGCGGGCTAGGGACCCGAGCCAAAAACATTCAGTACTTC
-	TRBV6-5	TRBJ2-4	-	CASSYSAYLNIQYF	TGTGCCAGCAGTTACTCGGCCTATTTAAACATTCAGTACTTC
-	TRBV6-5	TRBJ2-3	-	CASSYSAGEDTQYF	TGTGCCAGCAGTTACTCGGCAGGGGAAGATACGCAGTATTTT
TRBD2	TRBV7-9	TRBJ2-1	once	CASSFGSGRGQFF	TGTGCCAGCAGCTTTGGTAGCGGGAGGGGACAGTTCTTC
-	TRBV27	TRBJ2-5	-	CASSLMGDQETQYF	TGTGCCAGCAGTTTAATGGGGGACCAAGAGACCCAGTACTTC
TRBD1	TRBV6-5	TRBJ1-2	few	CASTNQGGGYGYTF	TGTGCCAGCACAAACCAGGGGGGTGGCTATGGCTACACCTTC
-	TRBV5-1	TRBJ2-5	-	CASSFWGMGETQYF	TGCGCCAGCAGCTTTTGGGGGATGGGTGAGACCCAGTACTTC
TRBD2	TRBV29-1	TRBJ2-3	-	CSVEGLAGDTDTQYF	TGCAGCGTTGAAGGACTAGCGGGAGACACAGATACGCAGTATTTT
-	TRBV28	TRBJ1-5	-	CASSTQGSNQPQHF	TGTGCCAGCAGCACACAGGGTTCCAATCAGCCCCAGCATTTT
-	TRBV27	TRBJ2-7	-	CASSLRFDSYEQYF	TGTGCCAGCAGTTTACGGTTCGACTCCTACGAGCAGTACTTC
-	TRBV7-9	TRBJ1-2	-	CASSLGGTNYGYTF	TGTGCCAGCAGCCTCGGGGGGACTAACTATGGCTACACCTTC
-	TRBV19	TRBJ2-7	-	CASSFQGSHEQYF	TGTGCCAGTAGTTTCCAGGGTTCGCACGAGCAGTACTTC
TRBD2	TRBV13	TRBJ2-2	-	CASSAWTSGRAGELFF	TGTGCCAGCAGCGCCTGGACTAGCGGGAGAGCCGGGGAGCTGTTTTTT
-	TRBV7-8	TRBJ2-7	once	CASSLVTNIEQYF	TGTGCCAGCAGCTTAGTGACTAACATCGAGCAGTACTTC
-	TRBV9	TRBJ1-2	-	CASGDDSYGYTF	TGTGCCAGCGGTGATGACAGTTATGGCTACACCTTC
-	TRBV6-5	TRBJ1-1	-	CASSYSLGTEAFF	TGTGCCAGCAGTTACTCGTTAGGAACTGAAGCTTTCTTT
TRBD2	TRBV28	TRBJ2-1	-	CASSPLGSGRNEQFF	TGTGCCAGCAGCCCTTTGGGTAGCGGGAGGAATGAGCAGTTCTTC
TRBD2	TRBV27	TRBJ2-1	-	CASSPGTSGRNEQFF	TGTGCCAGCAGTCCCGGGACTAGCGGGAGGAATGAGCAGTTCTTC
TRBD1	TRBV6-1	TRBJ2-3	-	CASSEAEGAITDTQYF	TGTGCCAGCAGTGAAGCAGAGGGGGCAATCACAGATACGCAGTATTTT
TRBD1	TRBV6-6	TRBJ1-2	-	CASSYETGVYGYTF	TGTGCCAGCAGTTACGAGACAGGGGTCTATGGCTACACCTTC
-	TRBV7-3	TRBJ2-3	-	CASSLTEDTQYF	TGTGCCAGCAGCTTAACAGAAGATACGCAGTATTTT
-	TRBV7-3	TRBJ2-3	-	CASSLTGGRFDTQYF	TGTGCCAGCAGCTTAACGGGGGGACGGTTCGATACGCAGTATTTT
TRBD1	TRBV4-3	TRBJ2-7	-	CASSHGQGPSGKQYF	TGCGCCAGCAGCCACGGACAGGGCCCTTCTGGAAAGCAGTACTTC
TRBD2	TRBV7-2	TRBJ2-1	-	CASSLDPGGPYNEQFF	TGTGCCAGCAGCTTAGATCCGGGAGGGCCATACAATGAGCAGTTCTTC
TRBD2	TRBV5-6	TRBJ2-1	once	CASSLLAGDRNEQFF	TGTGCCAGCAGCCTACTAGCGGGAGATCGGAATGAGCAGTTCTTC
TRBD1	TRBV6-5	TRBJ1-1	-	CASLTGSEAFF	TGTGCCAGCCTGACAGGGTCTGAAGCTTTCTTT
TRBD1	TRBV28	TRBJ2-7	-	CASSKPRAGGHEQYF	TGTGCCAGCAGCAAACCTAGGGCAGGGGGCCACGAGCAGTACTTC
-	TRBV9	TRBJ2-1	-	CASSPRQLSYNEQFF	TGTGCCAGCAGCCCCCGACAGCTTTCCTACAATGAGCAGTTCTTC
-	TRBV4-3	TRBJ2-2	-	CASSQDWPRSAGELFF	TGCGCCAGCAGCCAAGATTGGCCAAGGAGTGCCGGGGAGCTGTTTTTT
-	TRBV5-6	TRBJ2-2	-	CASSPLYAGATGELFF	TGTGCCAGCAGCCCACTCTATGCGGGGGCCACCGGGGAGCTGTTTTTT
-	TRBV2	TRBJ2-5	-	CASSEVGSYQETQYF	TGTGCCAGCAGTGAAGTCGGAAGCTACCAAGAGACCCAGTACTTC
-	TRBV5-1	TRBJ2-2	few	CASSFRAGELFF	TGCGCCAGCAGCTTTCGAGCCGGGGAGCTGTTTTTT
-	TRBV9	TRBJ2-7	-	CASSPMDGYEQYF	TGTGCCAGCAGCCCCATGGACGGCTACGAGCAGTACTTC
-	TRBV11-2	TRBJ2-3	-	CASRETIGVTDTQYF	TGTGCCAGCAGGGAGACTATCGGGGTCACAGATACGCAGTATTTT
-	TRBV11-2	TRBJ2-5	once	CASSLLGLVQETQYF	TGTGCCAGCAGCTTATTGGGGTTGGTTCAAGAGACCCAGTACTTC
-	TRBV7-9	TRBJ2-1	-	CASSLVARDEQFF	TGTGCCAGCAGCTTAGTGGCCCGCGATGAGCAGTTCTTC
-	TRBV19	TRBJ1-5	-	CASSAGTLNQPQHF	TGTGCCAGTAGTGCCGGGACACTGAATCAGCCCCAGCATTTT
TRBD1	TRBV6-5	TRBJ1-4	-	CASSSGQGLSEKLFF	TGTGCCAGCAGTTCCGGACAGGGATTGAGTGAAAAACTGTTTTTT
-	TRBV7-9	TRBJ2-7	-	CASSPTDSYEQYF	TGTGCCAGCAGCCCCACGGACAGCTACGAGCAGTACTTC
-	TRBV19	TRBJ1-2	-	CASYGLDYGYTF	TGTGCCAGTTACGGGTTGGACTATGGCTACACCTTC
TRBD1	TRBV27	TRBJ2-1	-	CASAKPPQGAPIDEQFF	TGTGCCAGCGCAAAGCCCCCCCAGGGGGCGCCGATCGATGAGCAGTTCTTC
TRBD1	TRBV19	TRBJ2-7	-	CASSTGTGGNEQYF	TGTGCCAGTAGTACCGGGACAGGGGGTAACGAGCAGTACTTC
TRBD1	TRBV7-9	TRBJ2-3	-	CASSLAQGAATDTQYF	TGTGCCAGCAGCTTAGCCCAGGGGGCAGCTACAGATACGCAGTATTTT
TRBD2	TRBV7-8	TRBJ2-5	once	CASSLVLDAPGTISETQYF	TGTGCCAGCAGCTTAGTTCTCGACGCCCCCGGGACTATCAGTGAGACCCAGTACTTC